This TCR beta chain was captured in a study of cytotoxic CD8 clonotypes in ibrutinib-treated CLL. Study overall: With a range of 6 to 36, the median treatment time before response samples were taken was 12 to 13 months.

Germline V gives CDR1 KGHSH, CDR2 LQKENI. V lost 0 bases to trimming and J lost 3 bases, with 15 bases between them. The length of the CDR3 is 17 residues. This clone was observed a handful of times. Some clones are missing from TCRdb's copy, which holds only in-frame ones; the method was immunoSEQ multiplex PCR. The table lists approximately 60,000 clones, 50% to 60% of them singletons. The genes are TRBV18 and TRBJ2-4; D remains unclear. The sequence was collected from a human donor with chronic lymphocytic leukemia. The sample in question was PBMCs, obtained at disease progression, from a patient treated with ibrutinib. The chain's CDR3 is CASSPPLGWHDKNIQYF. Here the CDR3 DNA reads TGTGCCAGCTCACCACCGTTGGGGTGGCACGACAAAAACATTCAGTACTTC. The whole variable domain, filled in from reference TRBV18 and TRBJ2-4, reads NAGVMQNPRHLVRRRGQEARLRCSPMKGHSHVYWYRQLPEEGLKFMVYLQKENIIDESGMPKERFSAEFPKEGPSILRIQQVVRGDSAAYFCASSPPLGWHDKNIQYFGAGTRLSVL.